The 15 T cell receptor beta chains below were found in one sample sequenced in a study of blood T cell repertoires in COVID-19. Method: immunoSEQ multiplex PCR; TCRdb's copy keeps in-frame clones and lacks some. Here the sample spans hundreds of thousands of clones, roughly nine tenths being singletons. What was sequenced was PBMCs or T cells enriched from blood (not recorded which). The origin of the receptors is a woman aged 18-35 years who had recovered from COVID-19.

This chain connects TRBV5-1 to TRBJ2-3; 9 bases are a match to TRBD2. The germline gives CDR1 SGHRS, CDR2 YFSETQ. CDR3 size: 17 residues. The V and J ends lost 0 bases and 3 bases, in that order; junction bases with no gene match: 8. CDR3 sequence (DNA): TGCGCCAGCAGCTTGGTAGTGGGCGGGGGGGCGACAGATACGCAGTATTTT. As protein: CASSLVVGGGATDTQYF.

The chain combines TRBV5-1 with TRBJ2-7; 7 bases agree with TRBD1. V gave up 0 bases and J gave up 4 bases; unmatched junction bases: 7. The germline CDR1 and CDR2 sequences are SGHRS and YFSETQ. CDR3 length equals 15 residues. CDR3: CASSLELAGGYEQYF. The CDR3 nucleotides are TGCGCCAGCAGCTTGGAGTTGGCAGGGGGTTACGAGCAGTACTTC.

The rearrangement uses TRBV19 and TRBJ1-4; 7 bases map to TRBD1. Germline V lookup: CDR1 LNHDA, CDR2 SQIVND (reference sequence). V shed 7 bases and J 7 bases; nucleotides not matched to a gene: 9. The CDR3 runs 14 residues. CDR3 sequence: CASTLGGMSEKLFF. As DNA, the CDR3 is TGTGCCAGTACCTTAGGGGGCATGAGTGAAAAACTGTTTTTT.

The chain couples TRBV3-1 (or the pseudogene TRBV3-2) to TRBJ1-1; 10 bases line up with TRBD1. CDR3 length: 15 amino acids. V dropped 3 bases and J dropped 6; count of bases not matched to a gene: 7. CDR1 is LGHDT, CDR2 YNNKEL, per germline (reference sequence). This CDR3 reads CASSQGTGVLAEAFF. CDR3 in DNA: TGTGCCAGCAGCCAGGGGACAGGGGTCTTGGCTGAAGCTTTCTTT.

CDR3 coding DNA: TGTGCCAGCACCTCTAGGTTACTTCCATATGGCTACACCTTC. Its protein product is CASTSRLLPYGYTF. The chain carries TRBV28 and TRBJ1-2; D is unresolved. Germline loops: CDR1 MDHEN, CDR2 SYDVKM. V dropped 7 bases and J dropped 5 bases, with 17 bases sitting between them. The CDR3 is 14 amino acids.

The J gene is TRBJ2-1, the V gene TRBV7-3, with 7 bases lining up with TRBD2. Trimming removed 4 bases from V and 7 bases from J; junction bases left unmatched: 4. The germline gives CDR1 SGHTA, CDR2 FQGTGA. The CDR3 is made up of 13 amino acids. The chain's CDR3 is CASSSWGGNEQFF. The CDR3 region has the DNA TGTGCCAGCAGCTCCTGGGGGGGAAATGAGCAGTTCTTC.

The V call is TRBV27, the J call TRBJ2-7, with D possibly matching TRBD1 (5 bases). The CDR3 contains 15 residues. CDR1 is MNHEY, CDR2 SMNVEV, per germline (reference sequence). Deletions cut 0 bases from V and 0 bases from J, with 9 bases between. CDR3 sequence (DNA): TGTGCCAGCAGTTTATCGGGGCTTTCCTCCTACGAGCAGTACTTC. Amino acid sequence: CASSLSGLSSYEQYF.

The chain employs TRBV5-8 and TRBJ2-2; 8 bases line up with TRBD2. After removal of 4 bases from V and 4 bases from J, the junction contained 12 bases not matched to a gene. Germline V gives CDR1 SGHTS, CDR2 YDEGEE. The CDR3 length is 17 residues. DNA for the CDR3: TGTGCCAGCAGCAAAGCCGGGACTAGTTCGGTCACCGGGGAGCTGTTTTTT. Encoded protein: CASSKAGTSSVTGELFF.

V gene TRBV5-1 combines with J gene TRBJ2-3; 13 bases are shared with TRBD2. Germline CDR1 SGHRS, CDR2 YFSETQ. Trimming at V came to 4 bases and at J to 7 bases, leaving 6 bases not matched to a gene. There are 15 residues in the CDR3. The CDR3 spells CASSPTSGGDNTQYF. DNA for the CDR3: TGCGCCAGCAGCCCCACTAGCGGGGGGGATAATACGCAGTATTTT.

The genes are TRBV19 and TRBJ1-5; TRBD1 agrees at 8 bases. Germline assignment: CDR1 LNHDA and CDR2 SQIVND (reference sequence). V was clipped by 4 bases and J by 6 bases; unmatched bases: 5. The CDR3 length is 14 residues. This chain's CDR3 is CASSTGTGGQPQHF. In DNA form, the CDR3 reads TGTGCCAGTAGTACCGGGACAGGCGGTCAGCCCCAGCATTTT.

The CDR3 loop is CASSRIRDDTEAFF. CDR3 coding DNA: TGTGCCAGCTCGCGAATCAGGGATGACACTGAAGCTTTCTTT. V is TRBV18 and J is TRBJ1-1, with D maybe TRBD1 (5 bases). V gave up 6 bases and J gave up 3 bases, with 14 bases separating them. The CDR3 is 14 amino acids. Germline V CDR1 and CDR2: KGHSH, LQKENI. Using reference TRBV18 and TRBJ1-1 for the parts outside the CDR3, the full variable domain is NAGVMQNPRHLVRRRGQEARLRCSPMKGHSHVYWYRQLPEEGLKFMVYLQKENIIDESGMPKERFSAEFPKEGPSILRIQQVVRGDSAAYFCASSRIRDDTEAFFGQGTRLTVV.

This rearrangement joins TRBV4-1 to TRBJ2-2; no definite D call. This CDR3 contains 13 residues. Per germline, CDR1 MGHRA and CDR2 YSYEKL. Trimming left V 6 bases short and J 5 bases short, with 10 bases between. The CDR3 sequence is CASRKPPTGELFF. In DNA form, the CDR3 reads TGCGCCAGCAGAAAGCCCCCGACCGGGGAGCTGTTTTTT.

The CDR3 sequence is CASSLEDRTYNEQFF. The DNA of the CDR3 is TGCGCCAGCAGCTTGGAGGACAGAACCTACAATGAGCAGTTCTTC. The chain links TRBV5-1 to TRBJ2-1; D may be TRBD1 (6 bases). Trimming stripped 0 bases from V and 2 bases from J, with 9 bases between. The CDR3 covers 15 residues. The germline V gene has CDR1 SGHRS and CDR2 YFSETQ.

The V gene is TRBV7-8, the J gene TRBJ2-7; 7 positions agree with TRBD2. The CDR3 is 13 residues long. Trimming cost V 4 bases and J 6 bases; bases outside gene matches: 6. The germline CDR1 and CDR2 sequences are SGHVS and FQNEAQ. CDR3 coding DNA: TGTGCCAGCAGCTCCGACACGGGGGGCGAGCAGTACTTC. This sequence encodes CASSSDTGGEQYF. Together with reference TRBV7-8 and TRBJ2-7, the CDR3 gives the full variable domain: GAGVSQSPRYKVAKRGQDVALRCDPISGHVSLFWYQQALGQGPEFLTYFQNEAQLDKSGLPSDRFFAERPEGSVSTLKIQRTQQEDSAVYLCASSSDTGGEQYFGPGTRLTVT.

V is TRBV6-5 and J is TRBJ1-5; no definite D call. CDR3 length: 13 amino acids. The V end was cut by 7 bases, the J end by 1 base, with 8 bases between. Germline lookup yields CDR1 MNHEY and CDR2 SVGAGI. The CDR3 spells CASISVSNQPQHF. The DNA of the CDR3 is TGTGCCAGCATCAGTGTGAGCAATCAGCCCCAGCATTTT.